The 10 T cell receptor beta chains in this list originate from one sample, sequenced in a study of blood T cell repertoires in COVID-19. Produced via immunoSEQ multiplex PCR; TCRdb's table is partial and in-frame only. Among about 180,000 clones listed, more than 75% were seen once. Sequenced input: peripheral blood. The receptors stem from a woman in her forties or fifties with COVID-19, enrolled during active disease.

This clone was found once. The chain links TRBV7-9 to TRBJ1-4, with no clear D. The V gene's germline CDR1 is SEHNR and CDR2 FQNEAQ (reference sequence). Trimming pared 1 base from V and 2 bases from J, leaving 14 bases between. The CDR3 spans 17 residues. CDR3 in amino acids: CASSLGVSAATNEKLFF. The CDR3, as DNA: TGTGCCAGCAGCTTAGGGGTGTCAGCGGCGACTAATGAAAAACTGTTTTTT.

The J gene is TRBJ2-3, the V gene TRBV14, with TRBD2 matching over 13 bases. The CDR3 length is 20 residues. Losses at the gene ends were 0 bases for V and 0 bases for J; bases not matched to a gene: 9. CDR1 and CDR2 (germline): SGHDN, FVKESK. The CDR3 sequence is CASSQDLTSGGTTSTDTQYF. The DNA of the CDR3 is TGTGCCAGCAGCCAAGACCTGACTAGCGGGGGGACCACTAGCACAGATACGCAGTATTTT.

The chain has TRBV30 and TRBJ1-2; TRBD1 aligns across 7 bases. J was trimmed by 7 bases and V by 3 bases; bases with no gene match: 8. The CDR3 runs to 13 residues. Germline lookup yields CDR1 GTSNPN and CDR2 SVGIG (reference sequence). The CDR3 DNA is TGTGCCTGGAGCCCAGGGGGACTGGGTGGCTACACCTTC. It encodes CAWSPGGLGGYTF. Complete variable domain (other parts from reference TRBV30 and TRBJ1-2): SQTIHQWPATLVQPVGSPLSLECTVEGTSNPNLYWYRQAAGRGLQLLFYSVGIGQISSEVPQNLSASRPQDRQFILSSKKLLLSDSGFYLCAWSPGGLGGYTFGSGTRLTVV.

CDR3 in amino acids: CASSKGLFNEQFF. For the CDR3, the DNA is TGTGCCAGCAGTAAAGGACTTTTCAATGAGCAGTTCTTC. The chain employs TRBV6-6 and TRBJ2-1, with D maybe TRBD2 (5 bases). The CDR3 length is 13 residues. CDR1 is MNHNY, CDR2 SVGAGI, per germline (reference sequence). The germline V and J ends were trimmed by 5 bases and 6 bases, with 11 bases remaining between them.

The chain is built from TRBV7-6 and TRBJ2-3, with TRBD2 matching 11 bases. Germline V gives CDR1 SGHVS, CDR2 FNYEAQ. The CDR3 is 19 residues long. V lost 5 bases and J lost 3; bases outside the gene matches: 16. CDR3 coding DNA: TGTGCCAGCAGCCCAGGGGCGTATAGCGGGGGGGCCGATACAGATACGCAGTATTTT. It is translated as CASSPGAYSGGADTDTQYF. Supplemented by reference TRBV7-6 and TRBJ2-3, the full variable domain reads GAGVSQSPRYKVTKRGQDVALRCDPISGHVSLYWYRQALGQGPEFLTYFNYEAQQDKSGLPNDRFSAERPEGSISTLTIQRTEQRDSAMYRCASSPGAYSGGADTDTQYFGPGTRLTVL.

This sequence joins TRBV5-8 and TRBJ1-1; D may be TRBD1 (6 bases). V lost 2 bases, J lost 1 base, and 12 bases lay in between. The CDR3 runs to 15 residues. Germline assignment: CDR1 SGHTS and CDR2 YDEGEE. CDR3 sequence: CASSFLGGWNTEAFF. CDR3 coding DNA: TGTGCCAGCAGCTTTCTTGGGGGCTGGAACACTGAAGCTTTCTTT.

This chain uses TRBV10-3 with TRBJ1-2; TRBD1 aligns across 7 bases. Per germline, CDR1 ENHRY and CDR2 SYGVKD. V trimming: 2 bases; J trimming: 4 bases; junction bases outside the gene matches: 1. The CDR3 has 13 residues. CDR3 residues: CAISEDRAYGYTF. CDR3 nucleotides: TGTGCCATCAGTGAGGACAGGGCCTATGGCTACACCTTC.

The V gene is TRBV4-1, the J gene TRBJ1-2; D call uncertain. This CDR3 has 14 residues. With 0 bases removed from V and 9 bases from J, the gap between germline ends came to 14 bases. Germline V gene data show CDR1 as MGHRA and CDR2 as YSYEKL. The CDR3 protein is CASSQETLDSSYTF. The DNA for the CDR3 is TGCGCCAGCAGCCAAGAAACCCTGGACTCCAGCTACACCTTC.

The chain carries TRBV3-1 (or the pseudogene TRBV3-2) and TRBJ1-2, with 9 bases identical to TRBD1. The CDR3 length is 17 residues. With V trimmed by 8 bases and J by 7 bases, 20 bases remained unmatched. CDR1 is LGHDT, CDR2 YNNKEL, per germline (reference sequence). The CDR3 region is CASFPGDREPCVGGYTF. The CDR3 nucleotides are TGTGCCAGCTTTCCGGGGGACAGGGAGCCCTGTGTCGGTGGCTACACCTTC.

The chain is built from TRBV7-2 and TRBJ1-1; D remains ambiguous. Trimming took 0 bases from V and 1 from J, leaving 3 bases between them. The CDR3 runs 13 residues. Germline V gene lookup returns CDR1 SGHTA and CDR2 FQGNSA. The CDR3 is CASSLAGNTEAFF. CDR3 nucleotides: TGTGCCAGCAGCTTAGCCGGGAACACTGAAGCTTTCTTT.